The source of this TCR beta chain is a study of blood T cell repertoires in COVID-19. Overall study: Sites in the United States, Italy and Spain provided acute and convalescent COVID-19 samples. Sources were T cells, B-cell-depleted T cells, or PBMCs; the material itself was cDNA or gDNA.

In the original processing: Amplification of reference gene primers provided the estimated nucleated cell counts. Libraries were prepared by immunoSEQ multiplex PCR; TCRdb keeps only in-frame clonotypes and omits some of them. The V and J calls and clone size were taken over from that table, and D and trimming were inferred from the DNA. The table shows approximately 210,000 clones, with 92% occurring only once. CDR3 length equals 17 residues. The V end lost 3 bases, the J end lost 3 bases, and 20 bases lay between the germline ends. Germline CDR1 and CDR2: LNHDA and SQIVND (reference sequence). This chain joins TRBV19 and TRBJ1-2, with a weak D call TRBD1 (5 bases). This receptor was identified in a man aged 25-45 years with acute or convalescent COVID-19. Sequenced input: peripheral blood. The CDR3 nucleotides are TGTGCCAGTAGTATGTTTTTTGGGGCTTCATCCCACTATGGCTACACCTTC. It specifies CASSMFFGASSHYGYTF.